This T cell receptor beta chain is drawn from a study of shared clonotypes between healthy human individuals. Points from the study as a whole: Shared clonotypes across all four donors exceeded non-shared ones in generation probability. Investigators expected sequencing depth to affect clonotype sharing among donors.

Libraries were prepared by immunoSEQ multiplex PCR; TCRdb keeps only in-frame clonotypes and omits some of them. This sample has about 700,000 clones, with about 91% found just once. On this clone itself: Its target is unknown.

Cells designated naive CD8 were CD45RO-negative and were positively selected for CCR7, with terminally differentiated effector memory CD45RA+ cells excluded. V trimming: 3 bases; J trimming: 6 bases; junction bases outside the gene matches: 9. Germline assignment: CDR1 SGHDN and CDR2 FVKESK. This CDR3 contains 15 residues. The chain has TRBV14 and TRBJ2-3; 7 bases are a match to TRBD2. The receptor comes from a man aged 25 to 40 in good health. The sequenced sample consisted of naive CD8+ T cells sorted from blood. In DNA form, the CDR3 reads TGTGCCAGCAGCCATCTGCGGGAGTCCAGGGATACGCAGTATTTT. Translation: CASSHLRESRDTQYF.